This T cell receptor beta chain derives from a study of blood T cell repertoires in COVID-19. The V end was cut by 4 bases, the J end by 0 bases, with 11 bases between. There are 16 residues in the CDR3. The germline CDR1 and CDR2 sequences are SGHNT and YYREEE (reference sequence). As originally analysed: Reference gene primers were amplified, and this amplification served to estimate nucleated cell counts. TCRdb's copy holds only in-frame clones and misses some; the assay was immunoSEQ multiplex PCR. V and J calls and clone size are given by that table; D and trimming were obtained from the DNA. Among about 320,000 clones, roughly 85% were seen once, and the ten largest hold about 1.9%.

The chain is built from TRBV5-4 and TRBJ1-6; tentatively, D is TRBD1 (6 bases). This clonotype was sampled from a woman in her 30s who had been exposed to COVID-19. The specimen sequenced was PBMCs or T cells enriched from blood (not recorded which). DNA of the CDR3: TGTGCCAGCAGCCTAGGGGGAATCTCCTATAATTCACCCCTCCACTTT. Translated: CASSLGGISYNSPLHF.